This T cell receptor beta chain stems from a study of blood T cell repertoires in COVID-19 (dated by TCRdb to 2020 to 2021). About the investigation overall: Samples from collaborators originated in the United States, Italy and Spain and spanned both the acute and convalescent phases of COVID-19. The material from the prospective study consisted of cDNA or gDNA derived from T cells, B-cell-depleted T cells, or PBMCs. The dataset comprised deeply sampled blood TCRbeta repertoires from subjects exposed to, actively infected with, or recovered from COVID-19. The repertoires were released in a freely available public database intended as a resource for research on the immune response to SARS-CoV-2. Samples came from the ongoing ImmuneRACE study (first 160 participants) plus 1,254 subjects from 6 global collaborators. A de-identified subject ID, COVID-19 status, age in years and sex were almost always included in the sample metadata. Where HLA class I and class II types were available, the types were taken from metadata supplied by the sample provider, not from assay-based typing. The study at large found these results: How much clinical and demographic metadata was included differed by source and by participant, and the metadata was provided uncurated.

Points on this clone: Its recognized antigen is unknown. Base-call qualities are not available, and no considerably larger clone is one nucleotide away.

TCRbeta CDR3 regions were amplified from genomic DNA using the immunoSEQ Assay, a bias-controlled multiplex PCR. On the authors' methods: The number of nucleated cells in each sample was estimated by amplification of reference gene primers within the assay. Sequence reads were collapsed and filtered to measure the absolute abundance of every unique TCRbeta CDR3 rearrangement. Productive Simpson clonality was computed per sample as the square root of Simpson's diversity index over productive rearrangements. TCRdb took over this immuneACCESS table, retaining in-frame rearrangements with V and J assigned. Such tables are incomplete; in checked studies, under half of the missing clones stem from an unresolved V gene, and the remainder is unexplained. V and J calls and clone size come straight from that table; D and trimming were deduced from the DNA. The sample records about 140,000 clones, roughly four fifths of which are singletons. Over 5% of the sample goes to the ten largest clones.

The cysteine opens and the phenylalanine closes a CDR3 of 15 amino acids. Just CDR3 DNA is preserved here, 45 bases in frame from base 1. CDR1 and CDR2 are read off the germline V gene (reference sequence) as MNHEY and SMNVEV. V trim: 6 bases; J trim: 7 bases; unmatched bases: 10. Whole blood was collected in K2EDTA tubes by collaborating institutions according to the institutions' own protocols. For TCRbeta analysis, collaborators shipped samples as frozen whole blood, isolated PBMCs, or DNA extracted from either of those sample types. This receptor chain uses TRBV27 and TRBJ2-1, and 9 bases in between align with TRBD1. Sequenced sample: peripheral blood. This TCR was recovered from a human donor in a cohort sampled during active COVID-19. The DNA sequence is given as TGTGCCAGCAGCCCCTTTGGGACAGGGAATAATGAGCAGTTCTTC. This gives the protein CASSPFGTGNNEQFF.